Shown below are 14 T cell receptor beta chains from a single sample sequenced in a study of human T cells and chemical hapten exposure. Noted time point: patch test 3, about 24 weeks after DPC sensitization. Described treatment: therapeutic diphenylcyclopropenone sensitization with weekly scalp DPC. Whole blood, unfractionated, served as the material for total RNA extraction. Each CDR3 protein is one row after TCRdb ran MiXCR on the RACE reads. Here the sample spans some 36,000 distinct CDR3 sequences, around 9.5% being singletons. The input for sequencing was whole blood, taken in connection with sensitization to the hapten diphenylcyclopropenone (DPC). The receptors were sampled from a man aged 45-65 years with alopecia areata. Some clones in this sample may be carry-over from other donors' samples.

This clonotype was found many times. This chain connects TRBV20-1 to TRBJ2-5; 11 nucleotides align to TRBD2. After removal of 4 bases from V and 4 bases from J, the junction contained 2 bases not matched to a gene. Looked up from germline, CDR1 is DFQATT and CDR2 is SNEGSKA (reference sequence). The CDR3 spans 13 residues. The CDR3 nucleotides read TGCAGTGCTACCCTAGCGGGAGGAGAGACCCAGTACTTC. As protein: CSATLAGGETQYF.

V usage is TRBV20-1 and J usage is TRBJ1-1; D remains unclear. The CDR3 spans 14 residues. V was shortened by 2 bases and J by 0 bases, with 10 bases between the two germline ends. The germline V gene has CDR1 DFQATT and CDR2 SNEGSKA (reference sequence). This CDR3 reads CSARPGSMNTEAFF. CDR3 bases: TGCAGTGCTAGACCAGGTAGCATGAACACTGAAGCTTTCTTT.

This clonotype was seen at least ten times. The chain links TRBV27 to TRBJ2-2, with D possibly TRBD1 on 7 matching bases. V was trimmed by 5 bases and J by 5 bases, leaving 18 bases between them. Looked up from germline, CDR1 is MNHEY and CDR2 is SMNVEV (reference sequence). The CDR3 runs to 16 residues. Here the CDR3 DNA reads TGTGCCAGCAGTCTAAGGGGCAGGGGGGTTACCGGGGAGCTGTTTTTT. This codes for CASSLRGRGVTGELFF.

This clonotype qualifies as medium-sized. V is TRBV27 and J is TRBJ1-6; D gene unclear. The V end lost 6 bases, the J end lost 0 bases, and 18 bases lay between the germline ends. CDR1 is MNHEY, CDR2 SMNVEV, per germline (reference sequence). The CDR3 contains 18 residues. CDR3 sequence (DNA): TGTGCCAGCAGCGGCCTTAGAGGCGGAAGCTCCTATAATTCACCCCTCCACTTT. It translates to CASSGLRGGSSYNSPLHF.

Comments on this clonotype: This may be a read error: a much more frequent sequence differs by one nucleotide. This chain uses TRBV6-5 with TRBJ2-3; 7 bases are a match to TRBD2. Germline loops: CDR1 MNHEY, CDR2 SVGAGI. This CDR3 is built from 16 residues. The CDR3 sequence is CASSYSLAELTDTQNF. The DNA for the CDR3 is TGTGCCAGCAGTTACAGTCTAGCGGAACTCACAGATACGCAGAATTTT.

V and J are TRBV6-6 and TRBJ1-1; D ambiguous. V shed 6 bases and J shed 1 base, with 9 bases lying between them. CDR3 size: 13 residues. In germline, CDR1 is MNHNY, CDR2 SVGAGI (reference sequence). CDR3 in amino acids: CASSPRGNTEAFF. The CDR3, as DNA: TGTGCCAGCAGCCCACGGGGGAACACTGAAGCTTTCTTT.

The chain links TRBV4-1 to TRBJ2-5; tentative D call: TRBD1 (5 bases). Trimming pared 2 bases from V and 5 bases from J, leaving 9 bases between. Germline CDR1 MGHRA, CDR2 YSYEKL. The CDR3 contains 13 residues. CDR3 loop: CASSQRGEETQYF. Here the CDR3 DNA reads TGCGCCAGCAGCCAAAGGGGCGAGGAGACCCAGTACTTC.

The chain recombines TRBV10-3 with TRBJ1-2; 9 bases fit TRBD1. Trimming removed 2 bases from V and 5 bases from J; junction bases left unmatched: 9. The germline gives CDR1 ENHRY, CDR2 SYGVKD. This CDR3 contains 16 residues. The CDR3 bases are TGTGCCATCAGTGAGGGGACAGGGACCGGTAAATATGGCTACACCTTC. Translating it yields CAISEGTGTGKYGYTF.

This clonotype has only a few counts. The rearrangement joins TRBV20-1 to TRBJ2-5; 7 nucleotides line up with TRBD2. The germline V gene has CDR1 DFQATT and CDR2 SNEGSKA (reference sequence). The V gene end was trimmed by 2 bases and the J gene end by 3 bases; junction bases not matched to a gene: 3. The CDR3 totals 13 residues. As DNA, the CDR3 is TGCAGTGCTAGACGGGGAGGGGAAGAGACCCAGTACTTC. Amino acid sequence: CSARRGGEETQYF.

In regard to this clonotype: Just one base apart from a much larger clone, this may be a read error. The rearrangement uses TRBV29-1 and TRBJ1-3, with D possibly being TRBD1 (5 bases). Germline V gene sequence: CDR1 SQVTM, CDR2 ANQGSEA. The length of the CDR3 is 16 residues. CDR3 sequence reads: CSVREGASASGSTIYF. Here the CDR3 DNA reads TGCAGCGTCCGGGAAGGGGCCTCTGCCTCTGGAAGCACCATATATTTT.

This clonotype was recorded at least ten times. The chain links TRBV10-1 to TRBJ2-7; D remains ambiguous. Germline V gene sequence: CDR1 WNHNN, CDR2 SYGVQD (reference sequence). This CDR3 has 15 amino acids. The V gene lost 6 bases and the J gene lost 0 bases, with 15 bases spanning the gap. The CDR3 here is CASSPVRTDSYEQYF. The CDR3 DNA follows: TGCGCCAGCAGCCCCGTCAGGACGGACTCCTACGAGCAGTACTTC.

In this sample, this clonotype turned up many times. The CDR3 coding sequence is TGCGCCAGCAGCTCAGCCGGGACTAGCGGGAGGTCAGATACGCAGTATTTT. Encoded protein: CASSSAGTSGRSDTQYF. The chain links TRBV5-1 to TRBJ2-3; 15 bases are a match to TRBD2. The CDR3 runs to 17 residues. Germline V gene sequence: CDR1 SGHRS, CDR2 YFSETQ. V trimming: 3 bases; J trimming: 4 bases; junction bases outside the gene matches: 6. Together with reference TRBV5-1 and TRBJ2-3, the CDR3 gives the full variable domain: KAGVTQTPRYLIKTRGQQVTLSCSPISGHRSVSWYQQTPGQGLQFLFEYFSETQRNKGNFPGRFSGRQFSNSRSEMNVSTLELGDSALYLCASSSAGTSGRSDTQYFGPGTRLTVL.

This clonotype has a handful of counts. CDR3 bases: TGTGCCAGCAGTTTAGGCGGGACAGGGAACAATGAGCAGTTCTTC. It encodes CASSLGGTGNNEQFF. The V call is TRBV12-3 or TRBV12-4, the J call TRBJ2-1; 9 bases are shared with TRBD1. With V trimmed by 1 base and J by 5 bases, 3 bases remained unmatched. The CDR3 runs to 15 residues.

This clonotype was picked up many times. This chain uses TRBV19 with TRBJ2-2; TRBD2 matches 10 bases. CDR1 and CDR2 (germline): LNHDA, SQIVND (reference sequence). This CDR3 has 18 residues. V shed 5 bases and J 3 bases; nucleotides not matched to a gene: 12. Written as DNA, the CDR3 is TGTGCCAGTAGTGTGGAGTCTAGCGGGAGAGTGCACACCGGGGAGCTGTTTTTT. It specifies CASSVESSGRVHTGELFF.